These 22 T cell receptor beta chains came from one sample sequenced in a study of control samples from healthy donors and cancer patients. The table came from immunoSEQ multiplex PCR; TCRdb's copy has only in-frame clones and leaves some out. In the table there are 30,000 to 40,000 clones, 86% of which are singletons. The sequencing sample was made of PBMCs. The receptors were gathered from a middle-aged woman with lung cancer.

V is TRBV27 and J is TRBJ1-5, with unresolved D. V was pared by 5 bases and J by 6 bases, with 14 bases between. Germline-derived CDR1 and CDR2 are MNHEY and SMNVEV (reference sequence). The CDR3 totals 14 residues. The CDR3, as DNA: TGTGCCAGCAGTCCCCTGCGGAAAGGTCAGCCCCAGCATTTT. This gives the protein CASSPLRKGQPQHF.

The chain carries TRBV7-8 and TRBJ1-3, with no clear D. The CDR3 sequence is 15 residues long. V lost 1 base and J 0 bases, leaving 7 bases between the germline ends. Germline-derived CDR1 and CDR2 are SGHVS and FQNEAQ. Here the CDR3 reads CASSLEGISGNTIYF. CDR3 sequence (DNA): TGTGCCAGCAGCTTAGAGGGTATCTCTGGAAACACCATATATTTT.

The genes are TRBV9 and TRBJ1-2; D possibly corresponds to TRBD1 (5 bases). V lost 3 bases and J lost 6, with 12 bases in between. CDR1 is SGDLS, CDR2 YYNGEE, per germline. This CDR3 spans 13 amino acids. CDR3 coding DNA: TGTGCCAGCAGCGCCCGGGGAGGGGATGGCTACACCTTC. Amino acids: CASSARGGDGYTF.

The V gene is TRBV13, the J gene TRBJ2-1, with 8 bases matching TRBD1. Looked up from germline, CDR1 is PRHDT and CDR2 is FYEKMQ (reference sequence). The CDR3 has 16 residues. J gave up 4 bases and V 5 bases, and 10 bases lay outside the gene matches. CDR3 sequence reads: CASSARQGTPYNEQFF. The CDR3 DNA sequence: TGTGCCAGCAGCGCCAGACAGGGGACTCCATACAATGAGCAGTTCTTC.

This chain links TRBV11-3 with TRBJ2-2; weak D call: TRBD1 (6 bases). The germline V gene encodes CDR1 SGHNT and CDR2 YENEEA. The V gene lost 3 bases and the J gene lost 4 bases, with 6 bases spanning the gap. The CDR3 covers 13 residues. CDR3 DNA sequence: TGTGCCAGCAGCTTGGACAGCACCGGGGAGCTGTTTTTT. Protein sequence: CASSLDSTGELFF.

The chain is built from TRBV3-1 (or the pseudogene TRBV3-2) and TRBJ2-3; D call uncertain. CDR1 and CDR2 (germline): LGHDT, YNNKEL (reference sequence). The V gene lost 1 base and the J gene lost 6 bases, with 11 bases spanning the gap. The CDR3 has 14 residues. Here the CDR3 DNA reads TGTGCCAGCAGCCAAGGCCCCCGAGCGGATACGCAGTATTTT. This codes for CASSQGPRADTQYF.

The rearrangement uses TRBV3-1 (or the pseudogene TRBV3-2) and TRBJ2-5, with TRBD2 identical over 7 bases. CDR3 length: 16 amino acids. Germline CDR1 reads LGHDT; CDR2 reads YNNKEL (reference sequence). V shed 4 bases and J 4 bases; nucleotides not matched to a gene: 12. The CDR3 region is CASSLTPVTSRETQYF. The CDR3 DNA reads TGTGCCAGCAGCCTAACTCCCGTGACTAGCCGAGAGACCCAGTACTTC.

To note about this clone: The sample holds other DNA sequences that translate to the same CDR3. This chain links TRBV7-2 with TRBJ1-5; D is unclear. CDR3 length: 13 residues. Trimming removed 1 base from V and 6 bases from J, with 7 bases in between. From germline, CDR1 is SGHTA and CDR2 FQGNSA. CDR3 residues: CASSLVLGQPQHF. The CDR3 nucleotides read TGTGCCAGCAGCTTAGTCTTGGGTCAGCCCCAGCATTTT. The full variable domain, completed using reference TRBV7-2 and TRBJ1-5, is GAGVSQSPSNKVTEKGKDVELRCDPISGHTALYWYRQSLGQGLEFLIYFQGNSAPDKSGLPSDRFSAERTGGSVSTLTIQRTQQEDSAVYLCASSLVLGQPQHFGDGTRLSIL.

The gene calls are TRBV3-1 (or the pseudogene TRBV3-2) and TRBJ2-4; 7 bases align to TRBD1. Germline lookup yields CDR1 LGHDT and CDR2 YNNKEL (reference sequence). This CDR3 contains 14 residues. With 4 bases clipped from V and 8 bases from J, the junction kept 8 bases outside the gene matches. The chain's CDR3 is CASSLQGTWDIQYF. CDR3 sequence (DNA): TGTGCCAGCAGCCTACAGGGGACCTGGGACATTCAGTACTTC.

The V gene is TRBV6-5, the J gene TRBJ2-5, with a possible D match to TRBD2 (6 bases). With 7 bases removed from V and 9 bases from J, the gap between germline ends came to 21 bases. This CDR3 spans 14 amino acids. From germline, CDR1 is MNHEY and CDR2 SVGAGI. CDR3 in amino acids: CASTPGLQAGPQYF. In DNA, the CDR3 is TGTGCCAGCACCCCGGGACTTCAAGCGGGTCCCCAGTACTTC.

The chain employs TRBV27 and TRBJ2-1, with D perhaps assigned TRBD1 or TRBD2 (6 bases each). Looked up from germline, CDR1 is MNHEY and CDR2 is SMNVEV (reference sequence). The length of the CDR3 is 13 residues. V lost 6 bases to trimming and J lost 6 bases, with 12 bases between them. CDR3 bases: TGTGCCAGCAGCCCCGGGGGCCCCAATGAGCAGTTCTTC. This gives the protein CASSPGGPNEQFF.

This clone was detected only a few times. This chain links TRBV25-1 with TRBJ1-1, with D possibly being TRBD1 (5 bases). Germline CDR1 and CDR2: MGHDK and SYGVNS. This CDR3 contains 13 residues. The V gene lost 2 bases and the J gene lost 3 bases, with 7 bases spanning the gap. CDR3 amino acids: CASSEQGDTEAFF. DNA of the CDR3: TGTGCCAGCAGTGAACAGGGCGACACTGAAGCTTTCTTT.

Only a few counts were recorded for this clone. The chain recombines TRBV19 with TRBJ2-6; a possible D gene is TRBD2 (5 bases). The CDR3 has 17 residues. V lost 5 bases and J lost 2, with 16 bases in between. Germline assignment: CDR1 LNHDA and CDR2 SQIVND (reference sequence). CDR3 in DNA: TGTGCCAGTAGTCCAACCACCGGGGTAACTGGGGCCAACGTCCTGACTTTC. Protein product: CASSPTTGVTGANVLTF.

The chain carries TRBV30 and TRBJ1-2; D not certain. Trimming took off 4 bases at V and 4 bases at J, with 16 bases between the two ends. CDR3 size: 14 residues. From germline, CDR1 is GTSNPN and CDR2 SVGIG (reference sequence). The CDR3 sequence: CAWTHRGNLYGYTF. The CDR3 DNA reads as TGTGCCTGGACCCACCGAGGGAATCTCTATGGCTACACCTTC. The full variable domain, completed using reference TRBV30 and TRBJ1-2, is SQTIHQWPATLVQPVGSPLSLECTVEGTSNPNLYWYRQAAGRGLQLLFYSVGIGQISSEVPQNLSASRPQDRQFILSSKKLLLSDSGFYLCAWTHRGNLYGYTFGSGTRLTVV.

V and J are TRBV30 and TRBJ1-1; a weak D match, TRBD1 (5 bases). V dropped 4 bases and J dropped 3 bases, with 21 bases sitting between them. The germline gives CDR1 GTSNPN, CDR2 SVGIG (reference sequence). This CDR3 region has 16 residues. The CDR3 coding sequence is TGTGCCTGGACCACGGGAGGGGCCGACGTGCACACTGAAGCTTTCTTT. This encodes CAWTTGGADVHTEAFF.

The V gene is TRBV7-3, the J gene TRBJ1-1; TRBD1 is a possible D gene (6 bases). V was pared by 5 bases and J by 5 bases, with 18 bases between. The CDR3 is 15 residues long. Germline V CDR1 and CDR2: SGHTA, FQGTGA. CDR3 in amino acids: CASSIGAGAYTEAFF. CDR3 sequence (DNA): TGTGCCAGCAGCATAGGTGCAGGGGCCTATACTGAAGCTTTCTTT.

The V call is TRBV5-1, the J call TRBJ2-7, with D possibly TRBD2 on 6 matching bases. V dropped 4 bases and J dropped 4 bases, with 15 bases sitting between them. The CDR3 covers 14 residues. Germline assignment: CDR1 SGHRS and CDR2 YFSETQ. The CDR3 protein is CASSKTGDPYEQYF. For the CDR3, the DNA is TGCGCCAGCAGCAAGACGGGAGACCCTTACGAGCAGTACTTC. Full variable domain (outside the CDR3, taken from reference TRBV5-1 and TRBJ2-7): KAGVTQTPRYLIKTRGQQVTLSCSPISGHRSVSWYQQTPGQGLQFLFEYFSETQRNKGNFPGRFSGRQFSNSRSEMNVSTLELGDSALYLCASSKTGDPYEQYFGPGTRLTVT.

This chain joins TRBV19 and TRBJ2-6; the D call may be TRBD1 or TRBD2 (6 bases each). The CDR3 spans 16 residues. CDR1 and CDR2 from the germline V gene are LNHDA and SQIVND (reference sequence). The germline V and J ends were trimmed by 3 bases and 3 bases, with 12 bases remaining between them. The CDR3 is CASSILGGRGANVLTF. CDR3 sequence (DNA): TGTGCCAGTAGTATTCTAGGGGGGCGTGGGGCCAACGTCCTGACTTTC.

The CDR3 DNA follows: TGTGCCAGCAGCAAAGAAGGGGGAGGGACAGGGGGCCCTGGCCACACCTTC. Amino acid sequence: CASSKEGGGTGGPGHTF. This rearrangement joins TRBV21-1 to TRBJ1-2; TRBD1 was called by the table and not checked on the DNA. TRBV21-1 is termed a pseudogene. The CDR3 is 17 residues long.

The CDR3, as DNA: TGTGCCAGCAGCCTGAAATCAGGCAATCAGCCCCAGCATTTT. Translating it yields CASSLKSGNQPQHF. The rearrangement uses TRBV7-2 and TRBJ1-5; D ambiguous. Germline V gene lookup returns CDR1 SGHTA and CDR2 FQGNSA. The CDR3 totals 14 residues. V was clipped by 5 bases and J by 2 bases, with 10 bases between them. The variable domain in full, with the rest retrieved from reference TRBV7-2 and TRBJ1-5, is GAGVSQSPSNKVTEKGKDVELRCDPISGHTALYWYRQSLGQGLEFLIYFQGNSAPDKSGLPSDRFSAERTGGSVSTLTIQRTQQEDSAVYLCASSLKSGNQPQHFGDGTRLSIL.

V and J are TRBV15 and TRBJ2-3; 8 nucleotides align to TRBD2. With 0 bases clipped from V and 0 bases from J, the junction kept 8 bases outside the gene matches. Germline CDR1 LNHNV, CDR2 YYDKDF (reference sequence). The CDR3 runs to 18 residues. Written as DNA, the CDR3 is TGTGCCACCAGCAGAGATAATGGGGCTAGCGGGAGCACAGATACGCAGTATTTT. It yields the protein CATSRDNGASGSTDTQYF.

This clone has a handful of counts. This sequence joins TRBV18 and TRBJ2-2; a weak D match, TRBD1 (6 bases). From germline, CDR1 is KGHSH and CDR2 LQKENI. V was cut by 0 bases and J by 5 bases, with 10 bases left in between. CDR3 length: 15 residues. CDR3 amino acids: CASSPPGHPTGELFF. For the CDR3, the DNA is TGTGCCAGCTCACCACCGGGACACCCTACCGGGGAGCTGTTTTTT.